Listed below are T cell receptor beta chains from one sample, sequenced in a study of blood T cell repertoires in COVID-19. Profiled with immunoSEQ multiplex PCR; TCRdb holds only in-frame clones, not every one. The sample lists tens of thousands of clones, about 85% seen once, with about 14% in the top ten. The sequencing sample was made of peripheral blood. These TCRs come from a human donor with acute or convalescent COVID-19. The donor label of this sample is uncertain. Each CDR3 is given with its conserved first and last residue. The D gene is left open where the match is weak. The size field is filled for only some rows; it gives once, few, many or a size class.

D: NA
size: NA
J: TRBJ1-1
V: TRBV11-2
DNA: TGTGCCAGCAGCTTTACCGAGATGAACACTGAAGCTTTCTTT
CDR3: CASSFTEMNTEAFF

D: TRBD2
size: NA
J: TRBJ2-5
V: TRBV2
DNA: TGTGCCAGCAGTGTGGGGGGACTAAGGGGCCAAGAGACCCAGTACTTC
CDR3: CASSVGGLRGQETQYF

D: NA
size: NA
J: TRBJ2-7
V: TRBV30
DNA: TGTGCCTGGAGCCGCTCTGGGCTCGAGCAGTACTTC
CDR3: CAWSRSGLEQYF

D: NA
size: NA
J: TRBJ1-4
V: TRBV6-2/TRBV6-3
DNA: TGTGCCAGCAGTTACCATTTGGCGGGGAACGAAAAACTGTTTTTT
CDR3: CASSYHLAGNEKLFF

D: NA
size: few
J: TRBJ1-2
V: TRBV10-3
DNA: TGTGCCATCAGTGACTCTAGCCCGGGATATGGCTACACCTTC
CDR3: CAISDSSPGYGYTF

D: NA
size: NA
J: TRBJ1-2
V: TRBV7-8
DNA: TGTGCCAGCAGCTTAGCACTGCGTAACTATGGCTACACCTTC
CDR3: CASSLALRNYGYTF

D: NA
size: NA
J: TRBJ1-3
V: TRBV4-3
DNA: TGCGCCAGCAGCCAAAGTTCCACGATCTACTCTGGAAACACCATATATTTT
CDR3: CASSQSSTIYSGNTIYF

D: NA
size: once
J: TRBJ1-6
V: TRBV27
DNA: TGTGCCAGCAGTTCCGACACCTTGAATTCACCCCTCCACTTT
CDR3: CASSSDTLNSPLHF

D: NA
size: NA
J: TRBJ1-1
V: TRBV2
DNA: TGTGCCAGCAGTGATAAGTCTTTCGGTGAAGCTTTCTTT
CDR3: CASSDKSFGEAFF

D: NA
size: NA
J: TRBJ1-3
V: TRBV7-9
DNA: TGTGCCAGCAGCTTAGGAAGCATTGGACTTACCGGCTCTGGAAACACCATATATTTT
CDR3: CASSLGSIGLTGSGNTIYF

D: TRBD1
size: NA
J: TRBJ2-7
V: TRBV28
DNA: TGTGCCAGCAGTTCATCCGGGACAGGGGCCTTCACCTACGAGCAGTACTTC
CDR3: CASSSSGTGAFTYEQYF

D: NA
size: NA
J: TRBJ1-1
V: TRBV7-3
DNA: TGTGCCAGCAGCTTAAGCGTGAACACTGAAGCTTTCTTT
CDR3: CASSLSVNTEAFF

D: NA
size: NA
J: TRBJ1-2
V: TRBV30
DNA: TGTGCCGGGGAGGGGATTGACTATGGCTACACCTTC
CDR3: CAGEGIDYGYTF

D: TRBD1
size: NA
J: TRBJ2-7
V: TRBV19
DNA: TGTGCCAGTAGTACATCAGGGGGTGAGCAGTACTTC
CDR3: CASSTSGGEQYF

D: NA
size: few
J: TRBJ1-5
V: TRBV5-6
DNA: TGTGCCAGCAGCTTGGGGACAGTGCAGCCCCAGCATTTT
CDR3: CASSLGTVQPQHF

D: NA
size: NA
J: TRBJ1-3
V: TRBV24-1
DNA: TGTGCCACCAGAACACTGCAGAGACAGTGGCCGATGGGGGGAAACACCATATATTTT
CDR3: CATRTLQRQWPMGGNTIYF

D: NA
size: NA
J: TRBJ1-1
V: TRBV7-9
DNA: TGTGCCAGCAGCTTAGGGGGGGGACCCCGGGGCACTGAAGCTTTCTTT
CDR3: CASSLGGGPRGTEAFF

D: NA
size: NA
J: TRBJ1-1
V: TRBV19
DNA: TGTGCCAGTAGTATAGGGCAAAACACTGAAGCTTTCTTT
CDR3: CASSIGQNTEAFF

D: TRBD1
size: once
J: TRBJ2-3
V: TRBV3-1/TRBV3-2
DNA: TGTGCCAGCAGCCGTCGACAGGGGAGCACAGATACGCAGTATTTT
CDR3: CASSRRQGSTDTQYF

D: TRBD1
size: NA
J: TRBJ1-1
V: TRBV7-2
DNA: TGTGCCAGCAGCTCAGGGGGCGCGATTATCACTGAAGCTTTCTTT
CDR3: CASSSGGAIITEAFF

D: TRBD1
size: NA
J: TRBJ1-2
V: TRBV7-9
DNA: TGTGCCAGCAGCTATAGTGACAGGGAGATATATGGCTACACCTTC
CDR3: CASSYSDREIYGYTF

D: NA
size: NA
J: TRBJ1-1
V: TRBV29-1
DNA: TGCAGCGTTGGGTCCGACGGGGTCGACACTGAAGCTTTCTTT
CDR3: CSVGSDGVDTEAFF

D: TRBD1
size: NA
J: TRBJ1-1
V: TRBV3-1/TRBV3-2
DNA: TGTGCCAGCAGCCTGAGAGGGGGCCGGGGGAACACTGAAGCTTTCTTT
CDR3: CASSLRGGRGNTEAFF

D: NA
size: once
J: TRBJ2-7
V: TRBV5-1
DNA: TGCGCCAGCAGCTTGGACCCAGGGCCAGCCTCCGAGCAGTACTTC
CDR3: CASSLDPGPASEQYF

D: NA
size: NA
J: TRBJ1-5
V: TRBV6-6
DNA: TGTGCCAGCAGTCTTGATATTCCGGGGAAGCTGGGTTCCAATCAGCCCCAGCATTTT
CDR3: CASSLDIPGKLGSNQPQHF

D: NA
size: NA
J: TRBJ1-3
V: TRBV7-9
DNA: TGTGCCAGCAGCTTATTATCAGGGTCTGGAAACACCATATATTTT
CDR3: CASSLLSGSGNTIYF

D: TRBD1
size: NA
J: TRBJ1-1
V: TRBV9
DNA: TGTGCCAGCAGCCCCCAGGACAGGGCGAACACTGAAGCTTTCTTT
CDR3: CASSPQDRANTEAFF

D: NA
size: once
J: TRBJ2-3
V: TRBV11-3
DNA: TGTGCCAGCAGCGGCGGAGCCAGTACCAGCACAGATACGCAGTATTTT
CDR3: CASSGGASTSTDTQYF

D: NA
size: few
J: TRBJ2-7
V: TRBV11-2
DNA: TGTGCCAGCAGCTTTCTCGTGGGAGTCGACTACGAGCAGTACTTC
CDR3: CASSFLVGVDYEQYF

D: TRBD1
size: NA
J: TRBJ1-2
V: TRBV6-5
DNA: TGTGCCAGCATAGAGTTGTACGACAGGGCAGGCTACACCTTC
CDR3: CASIELYDRAGYTF

D: TRBD1
size: NA
J: TRBJ2-1
V: TRBV13
DNA: TGTGCCAGCATCAGACAGGGGGGCAATGAGCAGTTCTTC
CDR3: CASIRQGGNEQFF

D: NA
size: few
J: TRBJ2-7
V: TRBV28
DNA: TGTGCCAGCAGCACTACCCCATCCGAGCAGTACTTC
CDR3: CASSTTPSEQYF

D: NA
size: NA
J: TRBJ2-3
V: TRBV19
DNA: TGTGCCAGTACCCAACAGGGAAGCACAGATACGCAGTATTTT
CDR3: CASTQQGSTDTQYF

D: NA
size: once
J: TRBJ2-5
V: TRBV3-1/TRBV3-2
DNA: TGTGCCAGCAGCCTGAGGACAGGAGGGGAGACCCAGTACTTC
CDR3: CASSLRTGGETQYF

D: TRBD1
size: NA
J: TRBJ1-5
V: TRBV30
DNA: TGTGCCTGGAGTAACCCCGGACAGGGGTTGGGAAGCAATCAGCCCCAGCATTTT
CDR3: CAWSNPGQGLGSNQPQHF

D: NA
size: NA
J: TRBJ1-1
V: TRBV2
DNA: TGTGCCAGCAGTTCTGACTTGGACACTGAAGCTTTCTTT
CDR3: CASSSDLDTEAFF

D: TRBD1
size: NA
J: TRBJ1-3
V: TRBV7-2
DNA: TGTGCCAGCAGCCGGGACAGGGGAAACACCATATATTTT
CDR3: CASSRDRGNTIYF

D: NA
size: NA
J: TRBJ1-3
V: TRBV21-1
DNA: TGTGCCAGCAGCAGGGAGTCGGCAGGGGCTGGAAACACCATATATTTT
CDR3: CASSRESAGAGNTIYF

D: NA
size: NA
J: TRBJ1-2
V: TRBV28
DNA: TGTGCCAGCAGCCCTCCCGGGGGCTATGGCTACACCTTC
CDR3: CASSPPGGYGYTF

D: TRBD2
size: NA
J: TRBJ2-3
V: TRBV5-1
DNA: TGCGCCAGCAGCATAGCGGGGGAGTACACAGATACGCAGTATTTT
CDR3: CASSIAGEYTDTQYF

D: NA
size: NA
J: TRBJ2-5
V: TRBV9
DNA: TGTGCCAGCAGCGTAGGTGGAAGGGGGGAGGGTGAGACCCAGTACTTC
CDR3: CASSVGGRGEGETQYF

D: NA
size: NA
J: TRBJ1-4
V: TRBV19
DNA: TGTGCCAGTAGTCAAGGGCAGGGGACTGAAAAACTGTTTTTT
CDR3: CASSQGQGTEKLFF

D: NA
size: NA
J: TRBJ1-2
V: TRBV10-1
DNA: TGCGCCAGCAGTGAGCCGAGTGAGGTAAGGGGAGGTAACTATGGCTACACCTTC
CDR3: CASSEPSEVRGGNYGYTF

D: TRBD1
size: NA
J: TRBJ1-2
V: TRBV4-2
DNA: TGTGCCAGCAGCCAAGATTCCGGACAGGGGAACGAGAATGGCTACACCTTC
CDR3: CASSQDSGQGNENGYTF

D: NA
size: NA
J: TRBJ2-2
V: TRBV5-1
DNA: TGCGCCAGCAGCACGGGAAGGGCCGGGGAGCTGTTTTTT
CDR3: CASSTGRAGELFF

D: TRBD1
size: few
J: TRBJ1-2
V: TRBV30
DNA: TGTGCCTTCCAGGCAGGGGGGTATGGCTATGGCTACACCTTC
CDR3: CAFQAGGYGYGYTF

D: NA
size: NA
J: TRBJ2-1
V: TRBV6-5
DNA: TGTGCCAGCACCCAACTCGTTGGTGAGCAGTTCTTC
CDR3: CASTQLVGEQFF

D: NA
size: NA
J: TRBJ1-1
V: TRBV11-3
DNA: TGTGCCAGCAGCCAGCGGGAGAACACTGAAGCTTTCTTT
CDR3: CASSQRENTEAFF

D: TRBD2
size: NA
J: TRBJ2-5
V: TRBV5-1
DNA: TGCGCCAGCAGCTTCCAGGGACTAGGCCAAGAGACCCAGTACTTC
CDR3: CASSFQGLGQETQYF

D: TRBD1
size: NA
J: TRBJ1-2
V: TRBV10-3
DNA: TGTGCCATCAGTGACTTTGAGACAGGGAATGGCTACACCTTC
CDR3: CAISDFETGNGYTF